A single sample is the source of the 9 T cell receptor beta chains below, sequenced in a study of T cells in Graves' hyperthyroidism and ophthalmopathy (dated by TCRdb to about 2019). Library construction relied on multiplex PCR. TCRdb records Illumina HiSeq 2000 as the sequencer. Amplification of TCR beta CDR3 regions was carried out from RNA transcripts. The first round of RT-PCR for the TCR CDR3 was performed with the HTBI primer set and the Qiagen OneStep RT-PCR kit. TCRdb handled the public reads itself, with Q25 trimming in fastp and clone calling in MiXCR, and kept productive beta chains. Rows merge per CDR3 protein into single entries with the most common DNA and genes. The sample profile shows 410,000 or so distinct CDR3 sequences; roughly 14% of them were found once. The ten largest clonotypes hold roughly 13% of the sample. The sample consisted of blood. These receptors were taken from a man between 18 and 35 years old with Graves' ophthalmopathy.

The chain couples TRBV5-1 to TRBJ1-5; the D gene is possibly TRBD1 (6 bases). The CDR3 length is 14 residues. V was shortened by 3 bases and J by 6 bases, with 13 bases between the two germline ends. CDR1 and CDR2 from the germline V gene are SGHRS and YFSETQ. DNA for the CDR3: TGCGCCAGCAGCTCGGAACAGGGAGTTCAGCCCCAGCATTTT. This encodes CASSSEQGVQPQHF.

At least ten counts were recorded for this clonotype. CDR3 residues: CSARSSGTSNYNEQFF. CDR3 nucleotides: TGCAGTGCTAGATCCTCGGGGACTAGTAACTACAATGAGCAGTTCTTC. This sequence joins TRBV20-1 and TRBJ2-1; 8 bases line up with TRBD2. The CDR3 length is 16 residues. Germline V gives CDR1 DFQATT, CDR2 SNEGSKA (reference sequence). The junction had 9 bases not matched to a gene; V was cut back by 2 bases and J by 3 bases.

The table lists this clonotype with many counts. The CDR3 protein is CAWSKVLTYEQYF. The CDR3 DNA reads TGTGCCTGGAGTAAGGTCTTAACCTACGAGCAGTACTTC. V and J are TRBV30 and TRBJ2-7; no firm D call. This CDR3 comprises 13 residues. Trimming shortened V by 2 bases and J by 2 bases, and 10 bases separated the two germline ends. CDR1 GTSNPN and CDR2 SVGIG come from the germline V gene (reference sequence).

This clonotype occurred many times. The chain combines TRBV4-2 with TRBJ1-2, with TRBD1 matching over 9 bases. The V and J ends lost 1 base and 6 bases, in that order; junction bases with no gene match: 12. The CDR3 loop spans 17 amino acids. CDR1 is LGHNA and CDR2 is YNFKEQ in the germline V gene. The CDR3 protein is CASSQGGQGMVTDGYTF. For the CDR3, the DNA is TGTGCCAGCAGCCAAGGAGGACAGGGGATGGTAACCGATGGCTACACCTTC.

This clonotype was counted ten times or more. The CDR3 spells CSDTRGDYGYTF. The CDR3 DNA reads TGCAGCGACACAAGAGGCGACTATGGCTACACCTTC. The V and J genes are TRBV29-1 and TRBJ1-2; D unclear. The CDR3 totals 12 residues. Per the germline V gene, CDR1 is SQVTM and CDR2 is ANQGSEA. V dropped 7 bases and J dropped 3 bases, with 12 bases sitting between them.

This clonotype was detected only a few times. The chain has TRBV7-2 and TRBJ1-2; 7 nucleotides agree with TRBD1. Unmatched junction bases numbered 7, after V lost 5 bases and J lost 1 base. CDR1 and CDR2 (germline): SGHTA, FQGNSA. CDR3 length equals 15 residues. The CDR3 loop is CASSRPGQHNYGYTF. The CDR3 bases are TGTGCCAGCAGCAGACCGGGACAGCATAACTATGGCTACACCTTC. The variable domain in full, completed from reference TRBV7-2 and TRBJ1-2, reads GAGVSQSPSNKVTEKGKDVELRCDPISGHTALYWYRQSLGQGLEFLIYFQGNSAPDKSGLPSDRFSAERTGGSVSTLTIQRTQQEDSAVYLCASSRPGQHNYGYTFGSGTRLTVV.

The V call is TRBV4-1, the J call TRBJ1-2; D is unresolved. From germline, CDR1 is MGHRA and CDR2 YSYEKL. This CDR3 has 16 amino acids. V gave up 0 bases and J gave up 8 bases, with 19 bases separating them. CDR3 sequence: CASSQDEGRLSRGYTF. The CDR3, as DNA: TGCGCCAGCAGCCAAGATGAGGGCAGGTTGTCTCGGGGCTACACCTTC.

A word on this clonotype: A much larger clone differs by one base, so this may be a read error. The J gene is TRBJ1-6, the V gene TRBV2, with 7 positions matching TRBD1. With 7 bases clipped from V and 2 bases from J, the junction kept 11 bases outside the gene matches. Germline CDR1 SNHLY, CDR2 FYNNEI. This CDR3 has 17 amino acids. The CDR3 reads CASKPRQGGPYNSPLHF. The DNA of the CDR3 is TGTGCCAGCAAGCCCCGACAGGGAGGGCCCTATAATTCACCCCTCCACTTT.

This clonotype was detected only a few times. This sequence joins TRBV6-1 and TRBJ2-1, with TRBD2 identical over 11 bases. Per germline, CDR1 MNHNS and CDR2 SASEGT. This CDR3 has 17 amino acids. V dropped 1 base and J dropped 6; count of bases not matched to a gene: 8. In nucleotides, the CDR3 is TGTGCCAGCAGTGAAGGGCTAGCGGGGGGCTCACGCAATGAGCAGTTCTTC. It yields the protein CASSEGLAGGSRNEQFF.